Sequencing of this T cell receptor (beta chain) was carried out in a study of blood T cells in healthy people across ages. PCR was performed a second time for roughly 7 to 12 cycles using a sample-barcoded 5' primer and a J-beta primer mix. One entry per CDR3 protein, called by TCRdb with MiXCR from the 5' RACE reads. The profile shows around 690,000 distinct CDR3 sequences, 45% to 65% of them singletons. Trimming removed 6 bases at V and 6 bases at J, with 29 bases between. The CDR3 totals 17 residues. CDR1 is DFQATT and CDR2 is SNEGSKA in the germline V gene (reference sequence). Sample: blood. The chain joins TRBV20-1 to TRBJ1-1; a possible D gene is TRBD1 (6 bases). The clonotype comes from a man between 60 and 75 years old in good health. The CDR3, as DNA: TGCAGTGCCAGGTCCCTCTTGAAGACAGGCAGCGGGTCTGAAGCTTTCTTT. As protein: CSARSLLKTGSGSEAFF.